Following are 27 T cell receptor beta chains from one sample sequenced in a study of T cell responses to AZD1222 COVID-19 vaccine. Repertoires were generated with immunoSEQ multiplex PCR, while TCRdb's copy carries only in-frame clones and drops some. The sample consists of some 130,000 clones, around four fifths of them appearing once. The sample consisted of peripheral blood, taken on day 0 of AZD1222 vaccination. These receptors were obtained from an adult in good health.

The gene calls are TRBV28 and TRBJ1-3; tentative D call: TRBD1 (5 bases). CDR3 size: 15 residues. Trimming stripped 3 bases from V and 0 bases from J, with 9 bases between. Looked up from germline, CDR1 is MDHEN and CDR2 is SYDVKM. The CDR3 here is CASSFGADSGNTIYF. The CDR3 coding sequence is TGTGCCAGCAGTTTCGGGGCAGACTCTGGAAACACCATATATTTT.

This rearrangement joins TRBV3-1 (or the pseudogene TRBV3-2) to TRBJ2-7; D may match TRBD1 or TRBD2 (5 bases each). The CDR3 is made up of 12 amino acids. Trimming took off 4 bases at V and 5 bases at J, with 9 bases between the two ends. CDR1 is LGHDT and CDR2 is YNNKEL in the germline V gene (reference sequence). This CDR3 reads CASSLWDHEQYF. The DNA of the CDR3 is TGTGCCAGCAGCCTGTGGGACCACGAGCAGTACTTC.

The sample holds a few counts of this clone. J is TRBJ1-2 and V is TRBV2; perhaps TRBD1 as D (6 bases). CDR1 is SNHLY, CDR2 FYNNEI, per germline. V was clipped by 6 bases and J by 1 base, with 12 bases between them. The CDR3 is 14 residues long. In DNA, the CDR3 is TGTGCCAGCAGGGGGGCGCAGAGTAACTATGGCTACACCTTC. Encoded protein: CASRGAQSNYGYTF.

The V call is TRBV28, the J call TRBJ2-6, with 12 bases lining up with TRBD1. CDR3 size: 17 residues. The V and J ends lost 10 bases and 2 bases, in that order; junction bases with no gene match: 9. Germline-derived CDR1 and CDR2 are MDHEN and SYDVKM. This CDR3 is CATSPGQGAAGANVLTF. CDR3 DNA: TGTGCCACCTCCCCGGGACAGGGGGCTGCTGGGGCCAACGTCCTGACTTTC.

This clone has just one count. The genes are TRBV11-3 and TRBJ2-7; weak D call: TRBD2 (5 bases). V dropped 5 bases and J dropped 5 bases, with 16 bases sitting between them. This CDR3 has 14 residues. Germline-derived CDR1 and CDR2 are SGHNT and YENEEA. CDR3 nucleotide sequence: TGTGCCAGCAGCCCGACCCGGGGATCCCACGAGCAGTACTTC. Residues: CASSPTRGSHEQYF.

This clone was detected only once. The chain is built from TRBV5-1 and TRBJ2-7; D gene unclear. Trimming took 0 bases from V and 2 from J, leaving 9 bases between them. The CDR3 length is 14 residues. Germline V lookup: CDR1 SGHRS, CDR2 YFSETQ. CDR3 sequence: CASSLEGSAYEQYF. As DNA, the CDR3 is TGCGCCAGCAGCTTGGAGGGATCAGCCTACGAGCAGTACTTC.

V is TRBV24-1 and J is TRBJ1-2, with a weak D call TRBD1 (6 bases). CDR1 is KGHDR, CDR2 SFDVKD, per germline. CDR3 length: 15 amino acids. V was clipped by 2 bases and J by 2 bases, with 11 bases between them. The CDR3 nucleotides read TGTGCCACCAGTGATTCATCCACAGGGAACTATGGCTACACCTTC. Protein product: CATSDSSTGNYGYTF.

This chain's CDR3 is CASSFYLGQLSSYEQYF. CDR3 in DNA: TGTGCCAGCAGTTTTTATTTGGGACAGTTAAGCTCCTACGAGCAGTACTTC. The rearrangement links TRBV28 to TRBJ2-7, with 7 nucleotides matching TRBD1. The length of the CDR3 is 17 residues. Germline assignment: CDR1 MDHEN and CDR2 SYDVKM. J lost 0 bases, V lost 3 bases, and 11 bases had no gene match.

This clone was seen a handful of times. The chain carries TRBV19 and TRBJ1-6; perhaps TRBD1 as D (5 bases). The CDR3 is 13 residues long. CDR1 and CDR2 (germline): LNHDA, SQIVND (reference sequence). The V end lost 3 bases, the J end lost 14 bases, and 14 bases lay between the germline ends. CDR3 DNA: TGTGCCAGTAGTATGCTACCAGGGCTAGCCCTCCACTTT. Residues: CASSMLPGLALHF.

The chain couples TRBV9 to TRBJ1-1; D unclear. With 0 bases removed from V and 2 bases from J, the gap between germline ends came to 11 bases. The CDR3 is 15 amino acids. The germline V gene encodes CDR1 SGDLS and CDR2 YYNGEE. As DNA, the CDR3 is TGTGCCAGCAGCGTAGTTATCGGGTCTAACACTGAAGCTTTCTTT. This encodes CASSVVIGSNTEAFF.

The chain combines TRBV3-1 (or the pseudogene TRBV3-2) with TRBJ1-6; possible D gene TRBD1, 6 bases. The V end was cut by 1 base, the J end by 5 bases, with 9 bases between. This CDR3 comprises 15 residues. Germline V CDR1 and CDR2: LGHDT, YNNKEL (reference sequence). CDR3 nucleotides: TGTGCCAGCAGCCAAGGGCCAGGGGATAATTCACCCCTCCACTTT. This translates into CASSQGPGDNSPLHF.

The genes are TRBV6-1 and TRBJ2-3, with D possibly TRBD1 on 6 matching bases. With 8 bases removed from V and 3 bases from J, the gap between germline ends came to 18 bases. The CDR3 consists of 15 residues. CDR1 is MNHNS, CDR2 SASEGT, per germline. The CDR3 here is CASSHPTGTTDTQYF. The CDR3 region has the DNA TGTGCCAGCTCCCACCCCACAGGGACGACAGATACGCAGTATTTT.

The chain is built from TRBV28 and TRBJ1-2; no firm D call. The CDR3 loop spans 12 amino acids. Trimming took 6 bases from V and 0 from J, leaving 5 bases between them. From germline, CDR1 is MDHEN and CDR2 SYDVKM. The CDR3 loop reads CASSRANYGYTF. CDR3 nucleotide sequence: TGTGCCAGCAGCCGGGCTAACTATGGCTACACCTTC.

This rearrangement joins TRBV18 to TRBJ1-6; tentative D call: TRBD1 (5 bases). V was cut by 6 bases and J by 7 bases, with 19 bases left in between. The CDR3 covers 16 residues. Germline V CDR1 and CDR2: KGHSH, LQKENI. In nucleotides, the CDR3 is TGTGCCAGCTCCATTGAAAAAACAGGCCCCAATTCACCCCTCCACTTT. Translated: CASSIEKTGPNSPLHF.

CDR3 DNA sequence: TGTGCCAGCAGCCTTAAGACAGGGATCTACGAGCAGTACTTC. It translates to CASSLKTGIYEQYF. This rearrangement joins TRBV5-4 to TRBJ2-7, with 7 bases that match TRBD1. Per the germline V gene, CDR1 is SGHNT and CDR2 is YYREEE (reference sequence). The CDR3 spans 14 residues. Trimming at V came to 4 bases and at J to 3 bases, leaving 7 bases not matched to a gene.

This clone appeared once. Written as DNA, the CDR3 is TGCAGCGTTGGGGACCTCCGCGGGGAGCAGTACTTC. Translating it yields CSVGDLRGEQYF. The chain recombines TRBV29-1 with TRBJ2-7; D is perhaps TRBD1 or TRBD2 (5 bases each). The CDR3 consists of 12 residues. From germline, CDR1 is SQVTM and CDR2 ANQGSEA. Trimming stripped 4 bases from V and 7 bases from J, with 14 bases between.

The genes are TRBV5-1 and TRBJ1-2; 9 nucleotides agree with TRBD1. The CDR3 sequence is 15 residues long. The germline V gene has CDR1 SGHRS and CDR2 YFSETQ. J lost 7 bases, V lost 0 bases, and 7 bases had no gene match. The CDR3 region has the DNA TGCGCCAGCAGCTTGGCCGCACAGGGGGCGAGTGGCTACACCTTC. Amino acids: CASSLAAQGASGYTF. The complete variable domain, with remaining parts taken from reference TRBV5-1 and TRBJ1-2, reads KAGVTQTPRYLIKTRGQQVTLSCSPISGHRSVSWYQQTPGQGLQFLFEYFSETQRNKGNFPGRFSGRQFSNSRSEMNVSTLELGDSALYLCASSLAAQGASGYTFGSGTRLTVV.

The V gene is TRBV19, the J gene TRBJ1-2; tentative D call: TRBD1 (5 bases). CDR1 LNHDA and CDR2 SQIVND come from the germline V gene (reference sequence). CDR3 length: 15 residues. Trimming left V 6 bases short and J 8 bases short, with 22 bases between. The CDR3: CASRTPGRSAGGYTF. The CDR3 region has the DNA TGTGCCAGTAGAACACCGGGACGGTCTGCAGGCGGCTACACCTTC.

This chain links TRBV27 with TRBJ2-3, with 7 bases identical to TRBD1. CDR3 length equals 15 residues. Trimming at V came to 3 bases and at J to 4 bases, leaving 7 bases not matched to a gene. In germline, CDR1 is MNHEY, CDR2 SMNVEV (reference sequence). The CDR3 sequence is CASSFRDSFADTQYF. In nucleotides, the CDR3 is TGTGCCAGCAGTTTCCGGGACAGTTTTGCAGATACGCAGTATTTT.

The chain joins TRBV5-1 to TRBJ1-3; TRBD1 agrees at 7 bases. The V and J ends lost 3 bases and 0 bases, in that order; junction bases with no gene match: 15. CDR1 is SGHRS, CDR2 YFSETQ, per germline. This CDR3 has 19 amino acids. CDR3 in amino acids: CASSSTTGLSASSGNTIYF. The CDR3 nucleotides read TGCGCCAGCAGCTCCACGACAGGGTTATCGGCGAGCTCTGGAAACACCATATATTTT.

The chain combines TRBV15 with TRBJ1-2; D gene uncertain. The CDR3 runs to 14 residues. Trimming removed 0 bases from V and 8 bases from J, with 13 bases in between. Per the germline V gene, CDR1 is LNHNV and CDR2 is YYDKDF (reference sequence). The CDR3 DNA reads TGTGCCACCAGCAGAGATTTAGCGGCGAACGGCTACACCTTC. Translated: CATSRDLAANGYTF.

This clone turned up a few times. The V and J genes are TRBV27 and TRBJ2-1, with TRBD2 matching over 8 bases. V gave up 5 bases and J gave up 5 bases; unmatched junction bases: 23. CDR3 length equals 20 residues. Germline loops: CDR1 MNHEY, CDR2 SMNVEV (reference sequence). The CDR3 loop reads CASSLKYLRGLERAHNEQFF. The DNA of the CDR3 is TGTGCCAGCAGTCTAAAGTACCTTCGGGGACTAGAGAGGGCCCACAATGAGCAGTTCTTC.

The J gene is TRBJ1-5, the V gene TRBV6-1; D ambiguous. Trimming took off 3 bases at V and 2 bases at J, with 11 bases between the two ends. Germline-derived CDR1 and CDR2 are MNHNS and SASEGT. The length of the CDR3 is 15 residues. The CDR3 bases are TGTGCCAGCAGTGACACCCTTGGAGGCAATCAGCCCCAGCATTTT. It specifies CASSDTLGGNQPQHF.

The chain is built from TRBV15 and TRBJ2-1, with TRBD1 matching over 10 bases. CDR3 length: 15 residues. Per germline, CDR1 LNHNV and CDR2 YYDKDF (reference sequence). V lost 4 bases and J lost 4; bases outside the gene matches: 4. The CDR3 loop is CATSIDRGLYNEQFF. The DNA of the CDR3 is TGTGCCACCAGCATAGACAGGGGGCTTTACAATGAGCAGTTCTTC.

This chain joins TRBV9 and TRBJ1-6; D remains ambiguous. The CDR3 runs 16 residues. Germline values: CDR1 SGDLS, CDR2 YYNGEE. Trimming took 4 bases from V and 11 from J, leaving 22 bases between them. The chain's CDR3 is CASSLSGSHEGAPLHF. CDR3 nucleotide sequence: TGTGCCAGCAGCCTTTCCGGGTCCCATGAAGGAGCACCCCTCCACTTT.

The CDR3 is CASIRLGGNTIYF. As DNA, the CDR3 is TGTGCCAGCATTAGGTTGGGAGGAAACACCATATATTTT. This sequence joins TRBV6-1 and TRBJ1-3; D is unresolved. V lost 7 bases to trimming and J lost 4 bases, with 11 bases between them. CDR1 is MNHNS, CDR2 SASEGT, per germline. CDR3 size: 13 residues.

This chain links TRBV18 with TRBJ1-1, with D uncertain. Germline assignment: CDR1 KGHSH and CDR2 LQKENI. This CDR3 is 15 amino acids long. Trimming shortened V by 6 bases and J by 1 base, and 15 bases separated the two germline ends. The CDR3 loop is CASSTLFEGNTEAFF. Here the CDR3 DNA reads TGTGCCAGCTCGACCCTGTTTGAGGGGAACACTGAAGCTTTCTTT.